This TCR beta chain was identified in a study of blood T cell repertoires in COVID-19. Study information: Researchers got acute and convalescent COVID-19 samples from the United States, Italy and Spain.

CDR1 and CDR2 from the germline V gene are KGHDR and SFDVKD. This CDR3 has 19 residues. Germline trimming cut 0 bases from V and 3 bases from J; bases unmatched to any gene: 11. In the authors' methods: Counts of nucleated cells, estimated from reference gene primer amplification, were obtained. Method: immunoSEQ multiplex PCR; TCRdb's copy keeps in-frame clones and lacks some. V and J calls and clone size are those listed in that table; D and trimming were worked out from the DNA. The data show some 150,000 clones, 65% to 90% seen once. This TCR was sampled from a woman aged 55 to 70 with active or convalescent COVID-19. V usage is TRBV24-1 and J usage is TRBJ2-1, with 9 bases fitting TRBD2. The material sequenced was peripheral blood. This chain's CDR3 is CATSDLQASGTNRYNEQFF. The CDR3 DNA sequence: TGTGCCACCAGTGATTTGCAAGCTAGCGGGACTAACCGCTACAATGAGCAGTTCTTC.